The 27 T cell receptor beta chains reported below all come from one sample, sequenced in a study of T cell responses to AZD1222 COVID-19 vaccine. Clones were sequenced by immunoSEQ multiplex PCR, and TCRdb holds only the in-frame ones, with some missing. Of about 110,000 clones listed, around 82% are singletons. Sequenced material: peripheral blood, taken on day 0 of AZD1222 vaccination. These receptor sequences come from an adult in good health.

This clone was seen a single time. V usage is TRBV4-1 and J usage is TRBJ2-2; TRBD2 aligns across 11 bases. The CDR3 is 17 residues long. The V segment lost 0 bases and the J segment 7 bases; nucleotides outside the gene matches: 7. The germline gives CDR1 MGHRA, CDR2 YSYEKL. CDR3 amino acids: CASSQDLLAGGGGELFF. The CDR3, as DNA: TGCGCCAGCAGCCAAGACCTCCTAGCGGGAGGAGGCGGGGAGCTGTTTTTT.

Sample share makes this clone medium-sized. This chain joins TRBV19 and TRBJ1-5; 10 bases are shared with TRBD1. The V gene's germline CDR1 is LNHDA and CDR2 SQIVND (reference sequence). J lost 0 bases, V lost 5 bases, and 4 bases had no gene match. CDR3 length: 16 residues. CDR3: CASSRDRGSSNQPQHF. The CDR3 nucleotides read TGTGCCAGTAGTCGGGACAGGGGCTCTAGCAATCAGCCCCAGCATTTT.

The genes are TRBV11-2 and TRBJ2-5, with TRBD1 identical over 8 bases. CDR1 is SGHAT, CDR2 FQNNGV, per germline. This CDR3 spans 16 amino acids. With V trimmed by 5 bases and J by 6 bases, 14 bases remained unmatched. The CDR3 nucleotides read TGTGCCAGCAGCCCTAGGGCCACCAGGGGGCAGAAGACCCAGTACTTC. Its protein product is CASSPRATRGQKTQYF.

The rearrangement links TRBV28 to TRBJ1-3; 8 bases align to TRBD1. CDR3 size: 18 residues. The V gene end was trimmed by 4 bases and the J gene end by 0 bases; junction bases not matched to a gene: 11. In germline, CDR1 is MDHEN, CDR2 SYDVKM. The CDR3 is CASSSPSGQVTSGNTIYF. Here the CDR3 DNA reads TGTGCCAGCAGTTCCCCGTCGGGACAGGTCACCTCTGGAAACACCATATATTTT.

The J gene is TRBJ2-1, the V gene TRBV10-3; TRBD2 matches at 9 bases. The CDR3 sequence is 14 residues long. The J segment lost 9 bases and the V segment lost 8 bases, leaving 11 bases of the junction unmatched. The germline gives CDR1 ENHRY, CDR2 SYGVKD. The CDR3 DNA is TGTGCCATCGGGGGTAGCGGGAGTTCAGGTGAGCAGTTCTTC. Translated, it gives CAIGGSGSSGEQFF.

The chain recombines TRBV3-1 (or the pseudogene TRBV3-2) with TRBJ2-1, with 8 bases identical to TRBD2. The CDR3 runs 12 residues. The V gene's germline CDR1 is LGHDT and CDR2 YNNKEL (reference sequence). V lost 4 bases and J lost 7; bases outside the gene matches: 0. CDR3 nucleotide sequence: TGTGCCAGCAGCCCTAGCGGGAATGAGCAGTTCTTC. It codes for CASSPSGNEQFF.

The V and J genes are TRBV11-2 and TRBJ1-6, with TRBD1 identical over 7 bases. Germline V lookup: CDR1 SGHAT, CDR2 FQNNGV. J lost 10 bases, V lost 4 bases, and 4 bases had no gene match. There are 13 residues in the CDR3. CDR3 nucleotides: TGTGCCAGCAGCTCGGGACAGAACTCACCCCTCCACTTT. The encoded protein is CASSSGQNSPLHF.

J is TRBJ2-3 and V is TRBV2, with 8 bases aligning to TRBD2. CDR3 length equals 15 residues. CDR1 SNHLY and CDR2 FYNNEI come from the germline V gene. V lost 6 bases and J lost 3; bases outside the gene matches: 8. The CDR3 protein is CASRPSGRGTDTQYF. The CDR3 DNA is TGTGCCAGCAGGCCTAGCGGGCGAGGGACAGATACGCAGTATTTT.

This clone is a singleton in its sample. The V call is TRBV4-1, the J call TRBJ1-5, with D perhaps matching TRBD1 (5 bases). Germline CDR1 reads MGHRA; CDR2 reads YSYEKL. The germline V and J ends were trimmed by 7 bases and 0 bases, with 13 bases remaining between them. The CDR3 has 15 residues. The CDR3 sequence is CASTLQADSNQPQHF. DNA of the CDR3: TGCGCCAGCACCCTACAGGCGGATAGCAATCAGCCCCAGCATTTT.

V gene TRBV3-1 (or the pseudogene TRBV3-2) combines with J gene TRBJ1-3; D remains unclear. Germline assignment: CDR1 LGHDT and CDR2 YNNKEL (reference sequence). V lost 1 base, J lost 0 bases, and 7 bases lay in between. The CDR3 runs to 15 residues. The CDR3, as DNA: TGTGCCAGCAGCCAAGCACCGCTCTCTGGAAACACCATATATTTT. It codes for CASSQAPLSGNTIYF.

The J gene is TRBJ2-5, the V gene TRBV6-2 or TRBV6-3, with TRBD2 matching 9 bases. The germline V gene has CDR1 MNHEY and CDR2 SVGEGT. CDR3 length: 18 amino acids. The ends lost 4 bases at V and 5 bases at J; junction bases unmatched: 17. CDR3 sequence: CASSSPVAAGGMKETQYF. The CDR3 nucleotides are TGTGCCAGCAGTTCCCCGGTTGCAGCGGGGGGAATGAAGGAGACCCAGTACTTC.

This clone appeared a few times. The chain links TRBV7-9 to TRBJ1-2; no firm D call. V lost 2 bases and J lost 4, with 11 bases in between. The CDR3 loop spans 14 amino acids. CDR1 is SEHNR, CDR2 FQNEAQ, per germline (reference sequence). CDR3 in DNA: TGTGCCAGCAGCTTACTGTATGAGTCCTATGGCTACACCTTC. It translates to CASSLLYESYGYTF. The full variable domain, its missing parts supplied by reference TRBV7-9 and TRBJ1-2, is DTGVSQNPRHKITKRGQNVTFRCDPISEHNRLYWYRQTLGQGPEFLTYFQNEAQLEKSRLLSDRFSAERPKGSFSTLEIQRTEQGDSAMYLCASSLLYESYGYTFGSGTRLTVV.

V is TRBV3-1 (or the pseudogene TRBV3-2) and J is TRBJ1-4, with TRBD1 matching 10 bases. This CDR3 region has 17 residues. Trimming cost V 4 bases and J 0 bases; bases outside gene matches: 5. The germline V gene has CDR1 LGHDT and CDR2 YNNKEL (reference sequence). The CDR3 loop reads CASSRLDRGATNEKLFF. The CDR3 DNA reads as TGTGCCAGCAGCCGACTGGACAGGGGGGCAACTAATGAAAAACTGTTTTTT.

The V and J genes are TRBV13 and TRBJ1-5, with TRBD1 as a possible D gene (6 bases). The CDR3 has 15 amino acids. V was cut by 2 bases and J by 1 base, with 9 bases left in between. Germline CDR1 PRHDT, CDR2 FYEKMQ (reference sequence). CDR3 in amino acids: CASSLRGGSNQPQHF. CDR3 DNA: TGTGCCAGCAGCTTAAGGGGGGGGAGCAATCAGCCCCAGCATTTT.

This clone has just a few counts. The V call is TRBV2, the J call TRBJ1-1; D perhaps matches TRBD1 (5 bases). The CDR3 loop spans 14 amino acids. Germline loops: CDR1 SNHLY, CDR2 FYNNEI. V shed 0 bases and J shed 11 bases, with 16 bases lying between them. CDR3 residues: CASSEALRRDEAFF. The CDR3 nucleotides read TGTGCCAGCAGTGAAGCGCTTCGCAGGGACGAGGCTTTCTTT.

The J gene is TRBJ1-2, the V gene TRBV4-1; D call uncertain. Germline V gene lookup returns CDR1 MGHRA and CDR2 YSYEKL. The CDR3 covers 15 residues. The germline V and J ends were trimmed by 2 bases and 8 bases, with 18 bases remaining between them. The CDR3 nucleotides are TGCGCCAGCAGCCAATTGGCAGGCCTAATAGAGGGCTACACCTTC. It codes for CASSQLAGLIEGYTF.

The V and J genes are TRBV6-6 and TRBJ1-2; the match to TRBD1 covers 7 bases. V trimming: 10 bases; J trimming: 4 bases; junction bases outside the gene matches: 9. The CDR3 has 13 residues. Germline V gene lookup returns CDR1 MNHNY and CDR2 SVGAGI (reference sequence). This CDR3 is CATQDRRTYGYTF. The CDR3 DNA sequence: TGTGCCACCCAGGACAGGCGTACCTATGGCTACACCTTC.

DNA of the CDR3: TGTGCCAGCTCACCGCGGGATGAGCAGTTCTTC. It encodes CASSPRDEQFF. The chain links TRBV18 to TRBJ2-1; TRBD2 is a possible D gene (5 bases). Trimming removed 3 bases at V and 8 bases at J, with 5 bases between. The CDR3 runs to 11 residues. CDR1 KGHSH and CDR2 LQKENI come from the germline V gene.

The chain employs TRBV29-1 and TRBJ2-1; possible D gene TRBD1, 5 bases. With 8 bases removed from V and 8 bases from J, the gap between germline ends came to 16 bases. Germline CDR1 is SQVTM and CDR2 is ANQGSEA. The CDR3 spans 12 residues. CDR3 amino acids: CSTYRQGDEQFF. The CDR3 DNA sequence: TGCAGCACGTACAGGCAAGGCGATGAGCAGTTCTTC.

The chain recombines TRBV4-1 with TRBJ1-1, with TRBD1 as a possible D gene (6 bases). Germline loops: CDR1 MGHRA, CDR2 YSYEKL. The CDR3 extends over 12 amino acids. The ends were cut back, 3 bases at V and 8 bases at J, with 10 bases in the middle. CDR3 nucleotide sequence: TGCGCCAGCAGCCATCCCGGGACAGAAGCTTTCTTT. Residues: CASSHPGTEAFF.

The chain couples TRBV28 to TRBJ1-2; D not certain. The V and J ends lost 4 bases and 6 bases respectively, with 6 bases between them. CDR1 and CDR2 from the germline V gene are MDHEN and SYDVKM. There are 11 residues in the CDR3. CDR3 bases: TGTGCCAGCAGTTCGCGGGATGGCTACACCTTC. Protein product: CASSSRDGYTF.

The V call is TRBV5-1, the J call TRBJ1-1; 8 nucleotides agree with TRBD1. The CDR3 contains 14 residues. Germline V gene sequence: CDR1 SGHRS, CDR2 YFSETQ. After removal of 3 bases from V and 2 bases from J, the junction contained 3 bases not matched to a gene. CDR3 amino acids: CASSSGQANTEAFF. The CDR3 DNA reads TGCGCCAGCAGCTCGGGACAGGCTAACACTGAAGCTTTCTTT.

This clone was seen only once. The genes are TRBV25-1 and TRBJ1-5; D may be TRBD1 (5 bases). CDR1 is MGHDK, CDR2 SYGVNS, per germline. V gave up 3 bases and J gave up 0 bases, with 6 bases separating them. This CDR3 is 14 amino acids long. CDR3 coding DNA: TGTGCCAGCAGTGAGGGGGGTAGCAATCAGCCCCAGCATTTT. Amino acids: CASSEGGSNQPQHF.

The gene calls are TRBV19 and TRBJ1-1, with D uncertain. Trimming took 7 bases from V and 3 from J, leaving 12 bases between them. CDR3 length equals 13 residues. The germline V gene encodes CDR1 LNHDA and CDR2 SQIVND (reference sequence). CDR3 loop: CASIAKGDTEAFF. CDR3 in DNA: TGTGCCAGTATCGCAAAGGGCGACACTGAAGCTTTCTTT. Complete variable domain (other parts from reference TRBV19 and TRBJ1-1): DGGITQSPKYLFRKEGQNVTLSCEQNLNHDAMYWYRQDPGQGLRLIYYSQIVNDFQKGDIAEGYSVSREKKESFPLTVTSAQKNPTAFYLCASIAKGDTEAFFGQGTRLTVV.

The CDR3 DNA is TGTGCCATCACCGACCAGGGACAGAGGAACTATGGCTACACCTTC. The encoded protein is CAITDQGQRNYGYTF. The chain employs TRBV10-3 and TRBJ1-2, with TRBD1 identical over 7 bases. CDR3 length: 15 amino acids. V gave up 7 bases and J gave up 2 bases; unmatched junction bases: 10. Germline CDR1 is ENHRY and CDR2 is SYGVKD.

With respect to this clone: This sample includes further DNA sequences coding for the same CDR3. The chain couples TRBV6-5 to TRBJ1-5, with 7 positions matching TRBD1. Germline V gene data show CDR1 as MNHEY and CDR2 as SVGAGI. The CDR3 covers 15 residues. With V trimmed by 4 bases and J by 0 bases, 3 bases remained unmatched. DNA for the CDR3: TGTGCCAGCAGTTTGACAGGGAATAGCAATCAGCCCCAGCATTTT. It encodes CASSLTGNSNQPQHF.

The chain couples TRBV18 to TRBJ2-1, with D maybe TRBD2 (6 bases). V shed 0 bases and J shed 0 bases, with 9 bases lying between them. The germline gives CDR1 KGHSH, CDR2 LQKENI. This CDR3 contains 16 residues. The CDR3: CASSPPTSSSYNEQFF. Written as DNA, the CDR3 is TGTGCCAGCTCACCACCGACTAGTTCCTCCTACAATGAGCAGTTCTTC.